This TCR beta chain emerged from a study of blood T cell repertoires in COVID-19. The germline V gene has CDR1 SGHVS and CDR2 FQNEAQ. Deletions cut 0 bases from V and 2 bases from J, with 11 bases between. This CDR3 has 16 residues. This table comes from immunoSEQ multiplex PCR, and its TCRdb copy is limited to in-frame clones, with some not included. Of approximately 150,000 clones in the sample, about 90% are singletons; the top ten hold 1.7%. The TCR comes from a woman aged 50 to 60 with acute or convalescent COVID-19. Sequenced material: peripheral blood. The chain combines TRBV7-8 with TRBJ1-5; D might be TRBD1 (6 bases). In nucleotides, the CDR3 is TGTGCCAGCAGCTTAGCCCAGGGGTTTCGCAATCAGCCCCAGCATTTT. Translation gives CASSLAQGFRNQPQHF.